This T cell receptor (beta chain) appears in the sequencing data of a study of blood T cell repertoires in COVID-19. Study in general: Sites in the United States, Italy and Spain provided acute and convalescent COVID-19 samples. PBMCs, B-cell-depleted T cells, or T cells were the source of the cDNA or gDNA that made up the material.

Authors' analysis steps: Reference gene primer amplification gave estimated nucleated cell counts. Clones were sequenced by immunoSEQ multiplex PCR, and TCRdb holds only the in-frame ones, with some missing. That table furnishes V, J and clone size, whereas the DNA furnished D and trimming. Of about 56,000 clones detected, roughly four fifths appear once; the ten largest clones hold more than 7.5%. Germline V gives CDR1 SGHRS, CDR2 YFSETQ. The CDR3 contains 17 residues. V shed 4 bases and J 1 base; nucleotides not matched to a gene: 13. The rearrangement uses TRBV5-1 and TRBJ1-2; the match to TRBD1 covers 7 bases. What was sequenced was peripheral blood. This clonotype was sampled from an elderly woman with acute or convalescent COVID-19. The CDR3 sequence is CASSPANRGGGNYGYTF. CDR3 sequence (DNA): TGCGCCAGCAGCCCGGCGAACAGGGGAGGAGGTAACTATGGCTACACCTTC.